These T cell receptor beta chains were read from a single sample in a study of cytomegalovirus exposure and HLA in healthy donors. The data were produced by immunoSEQ multiplex PCR, yet TCRdb's version contains in-frame clones alone and is incomplete. The table lists 130,000 or so clones, with roughly 1.4% in the top ten. The sequenced material came from PBMCs. Receptor source: a woman between 40 and 55 years old in good health and CMV-seronegative. The CDR3 runs from the conserved cysteine through the conserved F or W. D genes are given only for firm matches.

DNA	CDR3	V	J	D
TGTGCCAGCAGCCAAGAATTCCAGCGGGGGGGCCGAGATACGCAGTATTTT	CASSQEFQRGGRDTQYF	TRBV14	TRBJ2-3	TRBD2
TGCGCCAGCAGCTTCCAGGCGAACACAGATACGCAATATTTT	CASSFQANTDTQYF	TRBV5-1	TRBJ2-3	-
TGTGCCAGCAGCCCCCCGGGGGATCTTGCAGATACGCAGTATTTT	CASSPPGDLADTQYF	TRBV5-4	TRBJ2-3	-
TGCGCCAGCAGCTTGAACAGTCTGAGCTCCTACGAGCAGTACTTC	CASSLNSLSSYEQYF	TRBV5-1	TRBJ2-7	-
TGTGCCAGCAGCTCTCAACCTGACAGTAGCACAGATACGCAGTATTTT	CASSSQPDSSTDTQYF	TRBV7-3	TRBJ2-3	-
TGTGCCAGCAGGGTAGGACACTGCAATCAGCCCCAGCATTTT	CASRVGHCNQPQHF	TRBV9	TRBJ1-5	-
TGCGCCAGCAGCCAGGGACAGGGAATCGCCTATGGCTACACCTTC	CASSQGQGIAYGYTF	TRBV4-3	TRBJ1-2	TRBD1
TGTGCCAGCAGCGTCAACAGGGCAGTGGGCACTGAAGCTTTCTTT	CASSVNRAVGTEAFF	TRBV13	TRBJ1-1	-
TGTGCCAGCAGCTCCAACTCGGGACAGGGGACCCAGTACTTC	CASSSNSGQGTQYF	TRBV7-2	TRBJ2-5	TRBD1
TGCGCCAGCCGAGGGGGAGGCGGGGGGCGAGGTGAAAAACTGTTTTTT	CASRGGGGGRGEKLFF	TRBV4-1	TRBJ1-4	-
TGCGCCAGCAGCCCGGGGGCGAGACAGGGGAACACTGAAGCTTTCTTT	CASSPGARQGNTEAFF	TRBV5-1	TRBJ1-1	TRBD1
TGTGCCAGCAGTGTACAGGTCACCTCAGCAGATACGCAGTATTTT	CASSVQVTSADTQYF	TRBV2	TRBJ2-3	-
TGTGCCAGCAGTGACGGACAGGGGGCTTCACCCCTCCACTTT	CASSDGQGASPLHF	TRBV6-4	TRBJ1-6	TRBD1
TGTGCCAGCAGTTTCGAGGGGGGGGCAATAGGCGGGGAGCTGTTTTTT	CASSFEGGAIGGELFF	TRBV28	TRBJ2-2	-
TGTGCCAGCAGCTTAGCGGGGGGGATATCGTGGGACAATGAGCAGTTCTTC	CASSLAGGISWDNEQFF	TRBV11-2	TRBJ2-1	TRBD2
TGTGCCAGCAGCGGTAGTCCGGCCGGGGAGCTGTTTTTT	CASSGSPAGELFF	TRBV9	TRBJ2-2	-
TGTGCCAGCAGCCAGACGGGACAGGGGTCCTATGGCTACACCTTC	CASSQTGQGSYGYTF	TRBV7-9	TRBJ1-2	TRBD1
TGTGCCAGCAGCTTAGGCCAGGGGAAGTCTGAAGCTTTCTTT	CASSLGQGKSEAFF	TRBV7-9	TRBJ1-1	-
TGCGCCAGCAGCTCCAAATACGAGCAGTACTTC	CASSSKYEQYF	TRBV5-1	TRBJ2-7	-
TGTGCCAGCAGTGACAGTGCGGCTAATGAAAAACTGTTTTTT	CASSDSAANEKLFF	TRBV6-1	TRBJ1-4	-
TGTGCCAGCAGCTTAACCGCAGGGCCGAATGAGCAGTTCTTC	CASSLTAGPNEQFF	TRBV7-3	TRBJ2-1	-
TGTGCCAGCAGCTTAGTGCGTTTCGGGGTAGGAGGCTACACCTTC	CASSLVRFGVGGYTF	TRBV7-2	TRBJ1-2	-
TGTGCCAGCAGTCCCTCAGGGATACCTGGCACAGATACGCAGTATTTT	CASSPSGIPGTDTQYF	TRBV28	TRBJ2-3	-
TGTGCCAGCAGTCCCGGGGGCACCATATATTTT	CASSPGGTIYF	TRBV27	TRBJ1-3	-
TGTGCCAGCACGGGACAGGGCAATCAGCCCCAGCATTTT	CASTGQGNQPQHF	TRBV6-6	TRBJ1-5	TRBD1
TGTGCCAGCAGTCCATTCTCCGGGACAGGGGGCTTAGATACGCAGTATTTT	CASSPFSGTGGLDTQYF	TRBV27	TRBJ2-3	TRBD1
TGTGCCAGCAGCTTATTTAGCGGGGGGAAAGAGACCCAGTACTTC	CASSLFSGGKETQYF	TRBV7-2	TRBJ2-5	TRBD2
TGTGCCAGCAGTTACGGGACTAGCGTCGGGAACAATGAGCAGTTCTTC	CASSYGTSVGNNEQFF	TRBV6-5	TRBJ2-1	TRBD2
TGTGCCTGGAGAATAGAAAGGTACAGACCGAACACTGAAGCTTTCTTT	CAWRIERYRPNTEAFF	TRBV30	TRBJ1-1	-
TGTGCCAGTGGACTTCCCGGACTTTACGATGAGCAGTTCTTC	CASGLPGLYDEQFF	TRBV19	TRBJ2-1	-
TGTGCCAGCAGTTTATCATATGGCTACACCTTC	CASSLSYGYTF	TRBV28	TRBJ1-2	-